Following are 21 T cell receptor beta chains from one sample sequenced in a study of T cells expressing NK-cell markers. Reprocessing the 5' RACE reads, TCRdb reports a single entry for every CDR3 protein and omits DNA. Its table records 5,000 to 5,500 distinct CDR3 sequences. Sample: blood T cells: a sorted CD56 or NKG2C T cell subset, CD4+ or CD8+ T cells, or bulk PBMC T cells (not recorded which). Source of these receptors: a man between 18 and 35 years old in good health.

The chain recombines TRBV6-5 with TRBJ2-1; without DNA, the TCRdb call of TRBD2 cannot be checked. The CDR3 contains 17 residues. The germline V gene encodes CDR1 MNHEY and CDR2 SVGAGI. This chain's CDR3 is CASSYSGLVGSYNEQFF.

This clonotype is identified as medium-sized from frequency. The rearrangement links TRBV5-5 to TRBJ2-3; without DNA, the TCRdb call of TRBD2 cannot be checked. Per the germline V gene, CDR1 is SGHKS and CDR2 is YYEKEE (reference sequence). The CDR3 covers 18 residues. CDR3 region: CASSWGLAGGPSTDTQYF.

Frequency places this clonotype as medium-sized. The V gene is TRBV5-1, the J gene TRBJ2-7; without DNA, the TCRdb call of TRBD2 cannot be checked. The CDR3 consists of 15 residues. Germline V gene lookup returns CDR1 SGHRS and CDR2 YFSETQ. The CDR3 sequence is CASSLATSGTYEQYF.

CDR3 loop: CASSGMDTAGPSTQYF. The chain couples TRBV19 to TRBJ2-3; TCRdb's D gene call, TRBD1, goes unchecked for lack of DNA. From germline, CDR1 is LNHDA and CDR2 SQIVND (reference sequence). The CDR3 covers 16 residues.

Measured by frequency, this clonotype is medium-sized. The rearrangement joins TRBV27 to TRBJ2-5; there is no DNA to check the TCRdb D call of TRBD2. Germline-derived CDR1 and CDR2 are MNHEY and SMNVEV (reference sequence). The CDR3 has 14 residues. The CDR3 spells CASSLAGAGETQYF.

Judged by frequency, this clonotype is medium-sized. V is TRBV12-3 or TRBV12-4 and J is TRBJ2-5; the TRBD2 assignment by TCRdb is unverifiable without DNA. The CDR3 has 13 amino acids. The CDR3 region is CASSWRAGETQYF.

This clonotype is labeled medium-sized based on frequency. CDR3 amino acids: CASSSSWVSGQPQHF. The V call is TRBV7-9, the J call TRBJ1-5. Looked up from germline, CDR1 is SEHNR and CDR2 is FQNEAQ (reference sequence). This CDR3 contains 15 residues.

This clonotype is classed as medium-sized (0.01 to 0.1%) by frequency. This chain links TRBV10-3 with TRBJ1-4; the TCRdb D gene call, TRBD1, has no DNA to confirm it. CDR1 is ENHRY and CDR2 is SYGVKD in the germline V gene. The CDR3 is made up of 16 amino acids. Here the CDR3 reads CAISSGLGQGAEKLFF.

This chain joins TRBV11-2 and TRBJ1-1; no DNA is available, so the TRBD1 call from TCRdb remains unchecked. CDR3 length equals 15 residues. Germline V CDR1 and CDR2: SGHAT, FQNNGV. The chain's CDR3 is CASSLVGGQLSEAFF.

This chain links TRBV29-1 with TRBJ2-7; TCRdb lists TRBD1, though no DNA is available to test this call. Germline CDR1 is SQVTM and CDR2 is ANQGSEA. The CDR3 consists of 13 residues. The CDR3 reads CSVEPGPRGEQYF.

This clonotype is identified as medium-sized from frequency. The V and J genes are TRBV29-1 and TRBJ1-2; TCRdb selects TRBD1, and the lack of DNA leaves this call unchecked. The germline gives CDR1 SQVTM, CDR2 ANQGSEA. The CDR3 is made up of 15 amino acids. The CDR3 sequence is CSVEGEGGTLEGYTF.

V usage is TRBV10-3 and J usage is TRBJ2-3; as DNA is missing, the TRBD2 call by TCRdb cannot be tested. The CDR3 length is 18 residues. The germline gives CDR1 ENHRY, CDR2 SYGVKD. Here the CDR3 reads CAISVTSGALVGTDTQYF.

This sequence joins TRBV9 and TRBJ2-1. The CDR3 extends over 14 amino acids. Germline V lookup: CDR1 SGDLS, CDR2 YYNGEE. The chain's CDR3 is CASSVEPDYNEQFF.

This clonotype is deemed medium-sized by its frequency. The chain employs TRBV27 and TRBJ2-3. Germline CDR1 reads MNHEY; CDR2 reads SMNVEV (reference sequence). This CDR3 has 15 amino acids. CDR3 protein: CASSFLGASTDTQYF.

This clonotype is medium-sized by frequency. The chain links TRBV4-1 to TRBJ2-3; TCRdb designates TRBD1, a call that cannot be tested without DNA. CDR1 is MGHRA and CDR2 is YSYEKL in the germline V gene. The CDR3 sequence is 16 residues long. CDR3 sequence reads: CASNHPGRATTDTQYF.

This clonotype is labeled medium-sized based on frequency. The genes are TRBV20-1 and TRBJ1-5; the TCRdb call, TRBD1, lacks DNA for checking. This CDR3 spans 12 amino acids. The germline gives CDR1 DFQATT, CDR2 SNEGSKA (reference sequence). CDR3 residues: CSAGGGFQPQHF.

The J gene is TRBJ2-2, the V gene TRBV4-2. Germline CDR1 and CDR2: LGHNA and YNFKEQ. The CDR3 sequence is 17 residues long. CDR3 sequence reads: CASSQGSSNAVTGELFF.

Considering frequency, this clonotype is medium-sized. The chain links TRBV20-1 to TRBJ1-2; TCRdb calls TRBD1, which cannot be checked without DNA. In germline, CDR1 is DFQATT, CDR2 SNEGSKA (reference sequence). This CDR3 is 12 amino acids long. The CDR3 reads CSASSGTYGYTF.

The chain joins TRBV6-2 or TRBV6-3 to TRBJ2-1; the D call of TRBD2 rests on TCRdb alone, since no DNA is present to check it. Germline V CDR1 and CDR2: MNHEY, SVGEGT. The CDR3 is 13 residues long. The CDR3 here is CASSLVLGVEQFF.

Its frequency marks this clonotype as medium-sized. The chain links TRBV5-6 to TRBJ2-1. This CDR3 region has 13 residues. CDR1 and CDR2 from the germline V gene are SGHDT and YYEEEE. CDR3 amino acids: CASSFLDRNEQFF.

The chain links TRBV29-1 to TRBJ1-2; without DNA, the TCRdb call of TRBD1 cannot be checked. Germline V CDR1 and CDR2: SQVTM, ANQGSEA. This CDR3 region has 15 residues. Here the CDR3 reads CSVDESRPGDYGYTF.